This T cell receptor beta chain was observed in a study of OX40 agonist ivuxolimab in advanced cancers. Overall study context: Aged about 20 to 80 with a mean of approximately 57 years, they were around 83% male. A partial response was reached by three patients: one with hepatocellular carcinoma and two with cutaneous melanoma. Study-level results: Some of the lowest clonal expansion was seen in partial responders at 0.1-3.0 mg/kg. At 0.1 to 3.0 mg/kg, CD4+ and CD8+ blood T cells expanded clonally by week 6.

In the case of this clone: Its antigen is undetermined.

The data were produced by immunoSEQ multiplex PCR, yet TCRdb's version contains in-frame clones alone and is incomplete. The sample lists approximately 74,000 clones; around 85% were seen once. The junction had 11 bases not matched to a gene; V was cut back by 5 bases and J by 8 bases. This CDR3 is built from 16 residues. Per germline, CDR1 SGHTA and CDR2 FQGNSA. The chain uses TRBV7-2 and TRBJ2-1; 11 bases align to TRBD2. This clonotype was obtained from an adult with an advanced solid tumor such as melanoma, head and neck, liver or kidney cancer. The material sequenced was CD4+ or CD8+ T cells sorted from blood, taken in a trial of the OX40 agonist ivuxolimab. CDR3 sequence: CASSRDAVAGGHEQFF. Written as DNA, the CDR3 is TGTGCCAGCAGCCGAGATGCGGTAGCGGGAGGGCATGAGCAGTTCTTC.